Shown below are 27 T cell receptor beta chains from a single sample sequenced in a study of cytotoxic CD8 clonotypes in ibrutinib-treated CLL. Using immunoSEQ multiplex PCR, the repertoire was profiled, and TCRdb retains in-frame clones only, with some absent. The sample carries roughly 160,000 clones, 81% recorded once. The source was PBMCs, collected after 12 months of ibrutinib treatment. The receptors originated from a human donor with chronic lymphocytic leukemia.

The V gene is TRBV30, the J gene TRBJ1-2; D unclear. Trimming left V 2 bases short and J 3 bases short, with 19 bases between. The CDR3 extends over 16 amino acids. Germline CDR1 GTSNPN, CDR2 SVGIG (reference sequence). The CDR3 coding sequence is TGTGCCTGGAGTTCCCTGGGGTCGAGTTCTTACTATGGCTACACCTTC. This encodes CAWSSLGSSSYYGYTF.

This chain connects TRBV7-2 to TRBJ2-3; D uncertain. This CDR3 has 13 amino acids. The V end lost 3 bases, the J end lost 1 base, and 5 bases lay between the germline ends. The germline CDR1 and CDR2 sequences are SGHTA and FQGNSA. CDR3 sequence: CASSLLGTDTQYF. The DNA for the CDR3 is TGTGCCAGCAGCTTGTTGGGCACAGATACGCAGTATTTT.

The chain employs TRBV19 and TRBJ1-5; D remains ambiguous. CDR1 is LNHDA, CDR2 SQIVND, per germline (reference sequence). This CDR3 contains 18 residues. With 4 bases removed from V and 2 bases from J, the gap between germline ends came to 21 bases. CDR3 DNA sequence: TGTGCCAGTAGTAAAGGGTCGGGCACGGGCGTAGGCAATCAGCCCCAGCATTTT. Translation gives CASSKGSGTGVGNQPQHF.

This clone was seen a few times. The rearrangement joins TRBV28 to TRBJ1-6, with D tentatively TRBD1 (6 bases). V lost 6 bases and J 6 bases, leaving 15 bases between the germline ends. Germline CDR1 is MDHEN and CDR2 is SYDVKM. This CDR3 comprises 15 residues. CDR3 residues: CASRHYTGSNSPLHF. The CDR3 coding sequence is TGTGCCAGCAGACACTATACAGGGTCTAATTCACCCCTCCACTTT.

Only a few counts were recorded for this clone. This chain uses TRBV28 with TRBJ1-2; D uncertain. From germline, CDR1 is MDHEN and CDR2 SYDVKM. The CDR3 extends over 12 amino acids. The V end was cut by 2 bases, the J end by 8 bases, with 9 bases between. The CDR3 coding sequence is TGTGCCAGCAGTTTAATCGGAGGAGGCTACACCTTC. Translated, it gives CASSLIGGGYTF.

This chain joins TRBV7-6 and TRBJ2-5, with 9 positions matching TRBD1. The CDR3 has 17 amino acids. V dropped 5 bases and J dropped 4; count of bases not matched to a gene: 14. From germline, CDR1 is SGHVS and CDR2 FNYEAQ. Here the CDR3 reads CASSRLGGTGKGETQYF. The CDR3 DNA sequence: TGTGCCAGCAGCCGCTTGGGCGGGACAGGGAAAGGAGAGACCCAGTACTTC.

J is TRBJ2-3 and V is TRBV19, with D unresolved. The V gene lost 6 bases and the J gene lost 6 bases, with 13 bases spanning the gap. The CDR3 has 13 residues. The germline gives CDR1 LNHDA, CDR2 SQIVND (reference sequence). CDR3 region: CASRSQAVDTQYF. The CDR3 nucleotides are TGTGCCAGTAGAAGCCAGGCGGTGGATACGCAGTATTTT.

V and J are TRBV6-5 and TRBJ1-1; TRBD1 matches at 8 bases. Germline-derived CDR1 and CDR2 are MNHEY and SVGAGI. V lost 7 bases to trimming and J lost 7 bases; unmatched junction nucleotides: 11. This CDR3 is built from 14 residues. The CDR3 sequence is CASTWTGRDGEAFF. As DNA, the CDR3 is TGTGCCAGCACCTGGACAGGGAGAGATGGTGAAGCTTTCTTT.

J is TRBJ2-2 and V is TRBV7-9; D not resolved. Deletions cut 5 bases from V and 1 base from J, with 8 bases between. Germline values: CDR1 SEHNR, CDR2 FQNEAQ (reference sequence). The CDR3 length is 14 residues. The CDR3: CASSHTLNTGELFF. The CDR3, as DNA: TGTGCCAGCAGCCACACCTTGAACACCGGGGAGCTGTTTTTT.

The V gene is TRBV4-2, the J gene TRBJ2-5; 9 bases are a match to TRBD1. CDR3 length equals 14 residues. V trimming: 4 bases; J trimming: 0 bases; junction bases outside the gene matches: 0. The germline CDR1 and CDR2 sequences are LGHNA and YNFKEQ. CDR3 in DNA: TGTGCCAGCAGCCGGACAGGGGACCAAGAGACCCAGTACTTC. Translating gives CASSRTGDQETQYF.

The chain links TRBV18 to TRBJ1-1; a possible D gene is TRBD1 (6 bases). There are 14 residues in the CDR3. Trimming took off 6 bases at V and 1 base at J, with 12 bases between the two ends. From germline, CDR1 is KGHSH and CDR2 LQKENI. The CDR3 region has the DNA TGTGCCAGCTCCACAGGGTTGGGGAACACTGAAGCTTTCTTT. Translation gives CASSTGLGNTEAFF.

The V gene is TRBV4-3, the J gene TRBJ2-7, with a weak D call TRBD1 (5 bases). CDR3 length: 14 residues. Germline V gene data show CDR1 as LGHNA and CDR2 as YSLEER. The ends were cut back, 2 bases at V and 1 base at J, with 9 bases in the middle. CDR3 amino acids: CASSQLQGSYEQYF. DNA of the CDR3: TGCGCCAGCAGCCAATTGCAGGGATCCTACGAGCAGTACTTC.

J is TRBJ2-5 and V is TRBV4-3, with D possibly TRBD1 on 5 matching bases. Germline lookup yields CDR1 LGHNA and CDR2 YSLEER. The CDR3 totals 15 residues. The V end was cut by 0 bases, the J end by 4 bases, with 12 bases between. The CDR3 nucleotides read TGCGCCAGCAGCCAAGAAGTCAATAGGGGAGAGACCCAGTACTTC. Translation: CASSQEVNRGETQYF.

The V and J genes are TRBV18 and TRBJ2-5; D may be TRBD2 (5 bases). There are 14 residues in the CDR3. V was trimmed by 3 bases and J by 5 bases, leaving 13 bases between them. Germline lookup yields CDR1 KGHSH and CDR2 LQKENI. The CDR3 DNA reads TGTGCCAGCTCACCCATACCTACGGGGGAGACCCAGTACTTC. Protein sequence: CASSPIPTGETQYF.

The V call is TRBV10-3, the J call TRBJ2-5; 10 nucleotides align to TRBD1. Germline CDR1 ENHRY, CDR2 SYGVKD. This CDR3 contains 16 residues. Trimming at V came to 5 bases and at J to 1 base, leaving 7 bases not matched to a gene. CDR3 bases: TGTGCCATCAGTCCGGGGGACAGGGGCCTCCAAGAGACCCAGTACTTC. Translation gives CAISPGDRGLQETQYF.

This chain connects TRBV19 to TRBJ2-7; no reliable D call. The CDR3 length is 14 residues. Germline assignment: CDR1 LNHDA and CDR2 SQIVND (reference sequence). Deletions cut 4 bases from V and 0 bases from J, with 10 bases between. The CDR3 region is CASSTQASSYEQYF. Written as DNA, the CDR3 is TGTGCCAGTAGTACCCAAGCGAGCTCCTACGAGCAGTACTTC. Supplemented by reference TRBV19 and TRBJ2-7, the full variable domain reads DGGITQSPKYLFRKEGQNVTLSCEQNLNHDAMYWYRQDPGQGLRLIYYSQIVNDFQKGDIAEGYSVSREKKESFPLTVTSAQKNPTAFYLCASSTQASSYEQYFGPGTRLTVT.

J is TRBJ2-7 and V is TRBV6-1, with a tentative D call TRBD1 (5 bases). Per the germline V gene, CDR1 is MNHNS and CDR2 is SASEGT. CDR3 length: 12 amino acids. With 3 bases removed from V and 4 bases from J, the gap between germline ends came to 7 bases. CDR3 coding DNA: TGTGCCAGCAGTGAGCAGGGTTACGAGCAGTACTTC. Protein sequence: CASSEQGYEQYF.

The chain is built from TRBV6-1 and TRBJ2-7; D gene unclear. V lost 6 bases and J lost 4, with 10 bases in between. Looked up from germline, CDR1 is MNHNS and CDR2 is SASEGT. This CDR3 is built from 12 residues. This chain's CDR3 is CASRLTQYEQYF. In DNA, the CDR3 is TGTGCCAGCAGGTTGACACAATACGAGCAGTACTTC.

The sample holds many counts of this clone. The rearrangement joins TRBV19 to TRBJ1-2; D is possibly TRBD1 (5 bases). The CDR3 is 14 amino acids. The V gene lost 3 bases and the J gene lost 4 bases, with 12 bases spanning the gap. CDR1 LNHDA and CDR2 SQIVND come from the germline V gene (reference sequence). CDR3: CASSIGREGYGYTF. CDR3 sequence (DNA): TGTGCCAGTAGTATTGGCAGGGAAGGCTATGGCTACACCTTC.

This chain joins TRBV27 and TRBJ1-2, with 9 bases that match TRBD1. The germline V gene encodes CDR1 MNHEY and CDR2 SMNVEV (reference sequence). V lost 4 bases to trimming and J lost 4 bases; unmatched junction nucleotides: 7. The CDR3 spans 15 residues. The CDR3 reads CASSSPGQGIYGYTF. DNA of the CDR3: TGTGCCAGCAGTTCACCGGGACAGGGTATCTATGGCTACACCTTC.

The chain recombines TRBV27 with TRBJ2-3, with 7 bases fitting TRBD2. This CDR3 has 15 amino acids. From germline, CDR1 is MNHEY and CDR2 SMNVEV (reference sequence). After removal of 6 bases from V and 1 base from J, the junction contained 7 bases not matched to a gene. CDR3 protein: CASRGGWVGTDTQYF. In DNA form, the CDR3 reads TGTGCCAGCAGGGGAGGGTGGGTTGGCACAGATACGCAGTATTTT.

The chain employs TRBV7-2 and TRBJ1-3; no firm D call. CDR1 is SGHTA, CDR2 FQGNSA, per germline. V was trimmed by 1 base and J by 0 bases, leaving 10 bases between them. This CDR3 spans 16 amino acids. CDR3 loop: CASSLEVGPSGNTIYF. DNA of the CDR3: TGTGCCAGCAGCTTAGAGGTCGGGCCCTCTGGAAACACCATATATTTT.

The chain uses TRBV28 and TRBJ2-1, with D possibly called TRBD1 or TRBD2 (6 bases each). From germline, CDR1 is MDHEN and CDR2 SYDVKM. This CDR3 is built from 15 residues. V gave up 6 bases and J gave up 2 bases, with 14 bases separating them. CDR3: CASSSPGGPYNEQFF. The DNA of the CDR3 is TGTGCCAGCAGCTCCCCTGGGGGGCCCTACAATGAGCAGTTCTTC. Variable domain in full (rest from reference TRBV28 and TRBJ2-1): DVKVTQSSRYLVKRTGEKVFLECVQDMDHENMFWYRQDPGLGLRLIYFSYDVKMKEKGDIPEGYSVSREKKERFSLILESASTNQTSMYLCASSSPGGPYNEQFFGPGTRLTVL.

V gene TRBV30 combines with J gene TRBJ1-5; perhaps TRBD1 as D (6 bases). The CDR3 is 16 residues long. Germline CDR1 GTSNPN, CDR2 SVGIG (reference sequence). The germline V and J ends were trimmed by 4 bases and 3 bases, with 19 bases remaining between them. The CDR3: CAWKPGAPLDNQPQHF. Written as DNA, the CDR3 is TGTGCCTGGAAGCCAGGGGCCCCGTTAGACAATCAGCCCCAGCATTTT. Full variable domain (missing parts from reference TRBV30 and TRBJ1-5): SQTIHQWPATLVQPVGSPLSLECTVEGTSNPNLYWYRQAAGRGLQLLFYSVGIGQISSEVPQNLSASRPQDRQFILSSKKLLLSDSGFYLCAWKPGAPLDNQPQHFGDGTRLSIL.

J is TRBJ2-5 and V is TRBV7-2; 12 nucleotides align to TRBD2. CDR1 and CDR2 from the germline V gene are SGHTA and FQGNSA. This CDR3 is 17 amino acids long. Trimming cost V 5 bases and J 5 bases; bases outside gene matches: 12. The CDR3 nucleotides read TGTGCCAGCAGCCCCTTTCAGGGGACTAGCGGGCGTGAGACCCAGTACTTC. It codes for CASSPFQGTSGRETQYF.

V is TRBV7-3 and J is TRBJ1-3; D remains unclear. In germline, CDR1 is SGHTA, CDR2 FQGTGA. The CDR3 is 17 amino acids. V was cut by 1 base and J by 0 bases, with 13 bases left in between. In DNA, the CDR3 is TGTGCCAGCAGCTTAATGGATGGTTCGGGCTCTGGAAACACCATATATTTT. The encoded protein is CASSLMDGSGSGNTIYF.

The V and J genes are TRBV11-3 and TRBJ2-7, with 8 bases matching TRBD2. From germline, CDR1 is SGHNT and CDR2 YENEEA. The CDR3 is 16 amino acids. J lost 0 bases, V lost 0 bases, and 4 bases had no gene match. The CDR3 coding sequence is TGTGCCAGCAGCTTAGAAGCGGGGGTGAGCTCCTACGAGCAGTACTTC. Encoded protein: CASSLEAGVSSYEQYF.